Each of the 5 T cell receptor beta chains below was sequenced from the same sample in a study of CD8 T cells in Susac syndrome. RNA totalling about 0.45 to 1 ug underwent reverse transcription with random hexamers. TCRdb used MiXCR to reprocess the immunoSEQ multiplex PCR reads, holding one entry per CDR3 protein. The table has about 300,000 distinct CDR3 sequences, 89% seen once; the top ten hold approximately 0.18%. Material: CD8+ T cells from PBMCs. The source of these receptors is a human donor with multiple sclerosis.

This clonotype was detected only once. The J gene is TRBJ2-3, the V gene TRBV30; no firm D call. CDR1 and CDR2 from the germline V gene are GTSNPN and SVGIG (reference sequence). The CDR3 is made up of 12 amino acids. Trimming left V 1 base short and J 3 bases short, with 5 bases between. The CDR3 bases are TGTGCCTGGAGTGCCTATACAGATACGCAGTATTTT. This sequence encodes CAWSAYTDTQYF.

This clonotype showed up just a few times. The CDR3 DNA reads TGCGCCAGCAGTCAGGTCGTGGGGAACACTGAAGCTTTCTTT. Translating gives CASSQVVGNTEAFF. The V gene is TRBV23-1, the J gene TRBJ1-1; no definite D call. TRBV23-1 is identified as an open reading frame with a role that is uncertain. V lost 3 bases, J lost 1 base, and 9 bases lay in between. The CDR3 runs to 14 residues.

A single count supports this clonotype. The junction and the germline gene differ at one end; a read error may be behind it. V is TRBV5-1 and J is TRBJ1-1; D gene uncertain. This CDR3 has 13 residues. CDR1 SGHRS and CDR2 YFSETQ come from the germline V gene. The DNA for the CDR3 is TGCGCCAGCTGCTTGGAGTTGAACACTGAAGCTTTCTTT. Amino acid sequence: CASCLELNTEAFF.

The CDR3 is CASSDSDSYGEQYF. The CDR3 DNA reads as TGTGCCAGCAGCGACTCGGACAGTTACGGGGAGCAGTACTTC. This rearrangement joins TRBV7-9 to TRBJ2-7; the D gene is possibly TRBD1 (6 bases). The CDR3 length is 14 residues. Germline values: CDR1 SEHNR, CDR2 FQNEAQ (reference sequence). V was trimmed by 5 bases and J by 7 bases, leaving 18 bases between them.

A few counts support this clonotype. The chain employs TRBV5-4 and TRBJ2-7; D could derive from TRBD1 or TRBD2 (5 bases each). V lost 2 bases to trimming and J lost 2 bases, with 8 bases between them. The CDR3 consists of 13 residues. Germline CDR1 reads SGHNT; CDR2 reads YYREEE (reference sequence). This CDR3 is CASSFQGAYEQYF. The CDR3 bases are TGTGCCAGCAGCTTTCAGGGAGCCTACGAGCAGTACTTC.